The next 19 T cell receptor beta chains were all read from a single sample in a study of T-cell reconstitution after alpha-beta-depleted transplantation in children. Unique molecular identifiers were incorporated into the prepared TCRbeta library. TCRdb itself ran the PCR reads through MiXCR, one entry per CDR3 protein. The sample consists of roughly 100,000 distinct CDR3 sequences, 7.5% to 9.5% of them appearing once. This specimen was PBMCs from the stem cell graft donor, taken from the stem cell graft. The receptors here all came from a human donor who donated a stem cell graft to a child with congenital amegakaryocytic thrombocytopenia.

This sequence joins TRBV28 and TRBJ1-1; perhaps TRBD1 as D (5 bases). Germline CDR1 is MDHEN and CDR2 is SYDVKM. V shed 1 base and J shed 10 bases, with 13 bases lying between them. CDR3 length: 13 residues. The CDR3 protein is CASSLLIRGGAFF. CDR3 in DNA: TGTGCCAGCAGTTTATTGATTCGTGGGGGAGCTTTCTTT.

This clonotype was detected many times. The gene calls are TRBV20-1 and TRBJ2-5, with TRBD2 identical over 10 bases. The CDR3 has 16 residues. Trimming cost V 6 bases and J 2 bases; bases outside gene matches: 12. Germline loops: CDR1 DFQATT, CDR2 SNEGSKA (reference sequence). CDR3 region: CSAPESIAGGQETQYF. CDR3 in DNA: TGCAGTGCACCGGAATCTATAGCGGGAGGACAAGAGACCCAGTACTTC.

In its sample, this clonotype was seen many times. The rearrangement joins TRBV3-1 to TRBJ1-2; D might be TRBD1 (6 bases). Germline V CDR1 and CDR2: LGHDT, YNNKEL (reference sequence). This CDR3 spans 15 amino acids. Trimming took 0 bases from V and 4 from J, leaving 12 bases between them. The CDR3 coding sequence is TGTGCCAGCAGCCAAGACCTACAGGGAGGCTATGGCTACACCTTC. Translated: CASSQDLQGGYGYTF.

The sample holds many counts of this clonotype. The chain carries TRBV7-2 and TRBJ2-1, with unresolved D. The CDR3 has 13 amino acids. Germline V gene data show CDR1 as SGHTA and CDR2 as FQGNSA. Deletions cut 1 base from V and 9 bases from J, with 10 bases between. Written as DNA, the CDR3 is TGTGCCAGCAGCTTAGGAGGAAGCGTTGAGCAGTTCTTC. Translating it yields CASSLGGSVEQFF.

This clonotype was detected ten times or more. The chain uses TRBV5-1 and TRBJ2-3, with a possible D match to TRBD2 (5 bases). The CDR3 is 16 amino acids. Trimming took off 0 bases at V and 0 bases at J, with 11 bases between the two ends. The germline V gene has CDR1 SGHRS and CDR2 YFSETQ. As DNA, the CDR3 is TGCGCCAGCAGCTTGGATACGGGATCTAGCACAGATACGCAGTATTTT. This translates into CASSLDTGSSTDTQYF.

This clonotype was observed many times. The CDR3 DNA is TGTGCCAGCAGCCAGTGGCGGACAGGGGACGGAAACACCATATATTTT. Protein sequence: CASSQWRTGDGNTIYF. V usage is TRBV3-1 and J usage is TRBJ1-3; 9 positions match TRBD1. The ends lost 3 bases at V and 4 bases at J; junction bases unmatched: 7. The CDR3 has 16 amino acids. CDR1 is LGHDT, CDR2 YNNKEL, per germline (reference sequence).

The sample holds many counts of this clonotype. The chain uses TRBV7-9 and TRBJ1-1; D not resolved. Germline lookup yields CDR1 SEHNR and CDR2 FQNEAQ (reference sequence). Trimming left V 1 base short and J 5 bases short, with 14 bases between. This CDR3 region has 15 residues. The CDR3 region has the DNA TGTGCCAGCAGCTTAGACATGGGATTCGGGACTGAAGCTTTCTTT. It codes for CASSLDMGFGTEAFF.

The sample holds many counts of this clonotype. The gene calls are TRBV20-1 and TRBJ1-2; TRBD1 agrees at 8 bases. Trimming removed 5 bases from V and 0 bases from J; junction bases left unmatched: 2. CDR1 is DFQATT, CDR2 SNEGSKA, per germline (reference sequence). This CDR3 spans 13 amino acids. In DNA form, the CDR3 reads TGCAGTGCTCCGGGACAGGCTAACTATGGCTACACCTTC. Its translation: CSAPGQANYGYTF.

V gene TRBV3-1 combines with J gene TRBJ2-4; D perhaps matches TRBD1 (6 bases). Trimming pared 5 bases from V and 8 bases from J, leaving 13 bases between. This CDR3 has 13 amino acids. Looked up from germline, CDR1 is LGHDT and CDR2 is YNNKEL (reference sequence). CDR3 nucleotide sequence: TGTGCCAGCAGCGGACCGGACAGAGACATTCAGTACTTC. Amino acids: CASSGPDRDIQYF.

The CDR3 spells CASSPGELCDTQYF. Written as DNA, the CDR3 is TGTGCCAGCAGCCCAGGGGAACTCTGCGATACGCAGTATTTT. This chain connects TRBV13 to TRBJ2-3, with D maybe TRBD1 (6 bases). Germline-derived CDR1 and CDR2 are PRHDT and FYEKMQ (reference sequence). The CDR3 has 14 residues. V was shortened by 5 bases and J by 6 bases, with 15 bases between the two germline ends. Using reference TRBV13 and TRBJ2-3 for the parts outside the CDR3, the full variable domain is AAGVIQSPRHLIKEKRETATLKCYPIPRHDTVYWYQQGPGQDPQFLISFYEKMQSDKGSIPDRFSAQQFSDYHSELNMSSLELGDSALYFCASSPGELCDTQYFGPGTRLTVL.

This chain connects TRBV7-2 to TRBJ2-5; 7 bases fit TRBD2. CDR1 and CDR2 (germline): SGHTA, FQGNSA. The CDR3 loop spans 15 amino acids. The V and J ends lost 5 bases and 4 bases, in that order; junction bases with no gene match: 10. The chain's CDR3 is CASSRGLGGGETQYF. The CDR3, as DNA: TGTGCCAGCAGCCGAGGACTAGGAGGTGGAGAGACCCAGTACTTC.

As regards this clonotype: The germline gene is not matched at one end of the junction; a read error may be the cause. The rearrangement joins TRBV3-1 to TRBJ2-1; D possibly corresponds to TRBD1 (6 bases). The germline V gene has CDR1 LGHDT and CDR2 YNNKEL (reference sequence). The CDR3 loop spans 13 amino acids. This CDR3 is CASSYLQGNERFF. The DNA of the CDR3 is TGTGCCAGCAGCTATCTACAGGGCAATGAGCGGTTCTTC.

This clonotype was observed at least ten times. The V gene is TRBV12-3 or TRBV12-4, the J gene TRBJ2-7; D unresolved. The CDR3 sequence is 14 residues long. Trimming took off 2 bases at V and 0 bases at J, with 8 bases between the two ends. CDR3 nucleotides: TGTGCCAGCAGTTTATACGGTAGCTCCTACGAGCAGTACTTC. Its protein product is CASSLYGSSYEQYF.

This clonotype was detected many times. CDR3 residues: CASVGLAGTTSYEQYF. CDR3 nucleotide sequence: TGTGCCAGCGTCGGACTAGCGGGGACGACCTCCTACGAGCAGTACTTC. V is TRBV2 and J is TRBJ2-7, with 12 bases fitting TRBD2. In germline, CDR1 is SNHLY, CDR2 FYNNEI. V trimming: 8 bases; J trimming: 0 bases; junction bases outside the gene matches: 8. The CDR3 loop spans 16 amino acids.

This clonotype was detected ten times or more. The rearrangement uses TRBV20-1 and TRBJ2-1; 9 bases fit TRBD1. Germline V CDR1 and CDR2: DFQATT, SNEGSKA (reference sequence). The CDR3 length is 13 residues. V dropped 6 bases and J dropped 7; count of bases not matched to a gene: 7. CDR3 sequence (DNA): TGCAGTGCGTCCCGGGACAGGGTGAATGAGCAGTTCTTC. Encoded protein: CSASRDRVNEQFF.

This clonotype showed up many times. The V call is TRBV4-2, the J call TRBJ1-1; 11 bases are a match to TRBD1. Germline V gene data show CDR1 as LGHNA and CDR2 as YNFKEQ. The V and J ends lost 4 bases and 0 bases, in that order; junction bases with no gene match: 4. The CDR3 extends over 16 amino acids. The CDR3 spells CASSPGDRGMNTEAFF. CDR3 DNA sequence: TGTGCCAGCAGCCCGGGGGACAGGGGGATGAACACTGAAGCTTTCTTT.

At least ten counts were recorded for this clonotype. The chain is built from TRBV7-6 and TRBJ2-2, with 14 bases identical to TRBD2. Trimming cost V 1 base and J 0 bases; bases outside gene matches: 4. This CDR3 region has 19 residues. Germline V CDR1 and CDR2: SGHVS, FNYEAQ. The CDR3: CASSLGTSGRTTNTGELFF. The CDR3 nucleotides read TGTGCCAGCAGCTTAGGGACTAGCGGGAGGACTACGAACACCGGGGAGCTGTTTTTT.

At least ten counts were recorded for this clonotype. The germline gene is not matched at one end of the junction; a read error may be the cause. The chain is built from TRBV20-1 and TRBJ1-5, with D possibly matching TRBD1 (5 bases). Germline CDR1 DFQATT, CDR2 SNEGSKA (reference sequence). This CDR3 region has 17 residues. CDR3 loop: CCARDRAREGRNQPQHF. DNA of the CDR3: TGCTGTGCTAGAGATCGGGCCAGGGAGGGGCGAAATCAGCCCCAGCATTTT.

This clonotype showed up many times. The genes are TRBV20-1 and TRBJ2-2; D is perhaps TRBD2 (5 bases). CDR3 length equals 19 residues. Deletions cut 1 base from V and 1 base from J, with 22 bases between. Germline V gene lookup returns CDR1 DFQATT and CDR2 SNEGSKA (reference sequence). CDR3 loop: CSARARAGGEVENTGELFF. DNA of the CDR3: TGCAGTGCTAGAGCCCGAGCAGGAGGAGAAGTTGAGAACACCGGGGAGCTGTTTTTT.